The rows below give T cell receptor beta chains drawn from one sample of a study of cytomegalovirus exposure and HLA in healthy donors. The table came from immunoSEQ multiplex PCR; TCRdb's copy has only in-frame clones and leaves some out. The listing contains fewer than 85,000 clones. The sequencing sample was made of PBMCs. These receptor sequences come from a woman aged 40 to 55 in good health and CMV-seropositive. CDR3s include the opening cysteine and the closing phenylalanine or tryptophan. D genes are given only for firm matches.

TGTGCCAGCAGTTTTCGAGCGCCTAGACAGGGGGCGAACACTGAAGCTTTCTTT	CASSFRAPRQGANTEAFF	TRBD1	TRBV7-8	TRBJ1-1
TGTGCCACTCGAACTGGGACAGGGAACTATGGCTACACCTTC	CATRTGTGNYGYTF	TRBD1	TRBV2	TRBJ1-2
TGTGCCAGCAGGAGAACGAAAGGGACAGGGCACGACACCGGGGAGCTGTTTTTT	CASRRTKGTGHDTGELFF	TRBD1	TRBV7-9	TRBJ2-2
TGCAGCGTCATGGACACATCCGCAACTAATGAAAAACTGTTTTTT	CSVMDTSATNEKLFF	.	TRBV29-1	TRBJ1-4
TGTGCCAGCAGCAAGACTGGAGGCCTTTACAATGAGCAGTTCTTC	CASSKTGGLYNEQFF	.	TRBV14	TRBJ2-1
TGTGCCAGCAGCTCAGGCAGGGGTAACTATGGCTACACCTTC	CASSSGRGNYGYTF	.	TRBV13	TRBJ1-2
TGTGCCAGCAGCCCAGGGCAGGGTCAGCCCCAGCATTTT	CASSPGQGQPQHF	.	TRBV7-9	TRBJ1-5
TGTGCCAGCAGTCCTAGCGGGGATTACAATGAGCAGTTCTTC	CASSPSGDYNEQFF	TRBD2	TRBV6-4	TRBJ2-1
TGTGCCAGCAGCGCCCTGAGCGGACCATTCACAGATACGCAGTATTTT	CASSALSGPFTDTQYF	.	TRBV11-3	TRBJ2-3
TGTGCCAGCAGTCCGGCTGGGGCCAACGTCCTGACTTTC	CASSPAGANVLTF	.	TRBV28	TRBJ2-6
TGTGCCAGCAGTGAAAGGACAGGGTCCTATGGCTACACCTTC	CASSERTGSYGYTF	TRBD1	TRBV6-1	TRBJ1-2
TGTGCCAGTAGGTCGAGTCCTTCCCGTATCTCTGGAAACACCATATATTTT	CASRSSPSRISGNTIYF	.	TRBV19	TRBJ1-3
TGTGCCACCTCCTCCACCAACGTCGGGAATTCACCCCTCCACTTT	CATSSTNVGNSPLHF	.	TRBV6-5	TRBJ1-6
TGTGCCAGCAGCCCCTGGGCAGGGAACGACGAGCAGTACTTC	CASSPWAGNDEQYF	.	TRBV7-2	TRBJ2-7
TGCAGCGTCCAAAGCGCTGGGGCCAACGTCCTGACTTTC	CSVQSAGANVLTF	.	TRBV29-1	TRBJ2-6
TGTGCCAGCAGCCGATTAGGTGGGCGTCAGCCCCAGCATTTT	CASSRLGGRQPQHF	.	TRBV5-6	TRBJ1-5
TGTGCCAGCAGCTCGCTAGCGATCAACACCGGGGAGCTGTTTTTT	CASSSLAINTGELFF	.	TRBV27	TRBJ2-2
TGCGCCAGCAGCCAAGGGACAGGCTCCTACAATGAGCAGTTCTTC	CASSQGTGSYNEQFF	TRBD1	TRBV4-1	TRBJ2-1
TGTGCCAGCAGCCAGAGTCAGGATAGCAATCAGCCCCAGCATTTT	CASSQSQDSNQPQHF	.	TRBV16	TRBJ1-5
TGTGCCAGCAGTCTCACCGGGGACAGCTCCTACGAGCAGTACTTC	CASSLTGDSSYEQYF	TRBD1	TRBV28	TRBJ2-7
TGTGCCAGCAGCTTATTCGGAGGATACCAAGAGACCCAGTACTTC	CASSLFGGYQETQYF	.	TRBV11-3	TRBJ2-5
TGTGCCAGTAGGAGACAGGGGGAATCCTACGGCTACACCTTC	CASRRQGESYGYTF	TRBD1	TRBV19	TRBJ1-2
TGTGCCAGCAGGGACAGGGGGCGCTCAGGAAGATCACCCCTCCACTTT	CASRDRGRSGRSPLHF	TRBD1	TRBV6-6	TRBJ1-6
TGTGCCAGCAGCCCCTGGGCGGGGGCCGGTGAGCAGTACTTC	CASSPWAGAGEQYF	.	TRBV7-9	TRBJ2-7
TGTGCCAGCAGCCCCCCGAGTGGGGGCCCCGATACGCAGTATTTT	CASSPPSGGPDTQYF	.	TRBV4-2	TRBJ2-3
TGTGCCAGCAGCTTAGCGCGGACTAATGAAAAACTGTTTTTT	CASSLARTNEKLFF	.	TRBV7-6	TRBJ1-4
TGTGCCAGCAGCTTATATGGTGAGACTGGAAACACCATATATTTT	CASSLYGETGNTIYF	.	TRBV7-2	TRBJ1-3
TGCGCCAGCAGCTCTACTAGCGGGAGGGCCTACAATGAGCAGTTCTTC	CASSSTSGRAYNEQFF	TRBD2	TRBV5-1	TRBJ2-1